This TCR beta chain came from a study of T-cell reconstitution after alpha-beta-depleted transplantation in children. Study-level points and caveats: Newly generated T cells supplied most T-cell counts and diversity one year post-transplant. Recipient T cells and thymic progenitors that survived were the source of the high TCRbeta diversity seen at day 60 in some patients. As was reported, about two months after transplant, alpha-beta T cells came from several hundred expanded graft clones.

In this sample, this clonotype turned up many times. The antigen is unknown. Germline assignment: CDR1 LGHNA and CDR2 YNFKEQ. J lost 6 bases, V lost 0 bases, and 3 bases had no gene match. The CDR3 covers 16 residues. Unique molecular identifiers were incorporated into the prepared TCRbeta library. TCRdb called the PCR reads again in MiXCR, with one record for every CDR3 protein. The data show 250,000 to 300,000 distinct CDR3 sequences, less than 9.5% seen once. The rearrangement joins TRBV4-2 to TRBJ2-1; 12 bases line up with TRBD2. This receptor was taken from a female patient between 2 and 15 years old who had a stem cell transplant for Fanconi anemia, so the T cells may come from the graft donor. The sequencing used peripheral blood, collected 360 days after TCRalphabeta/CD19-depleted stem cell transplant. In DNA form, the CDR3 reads TGTGCCAGCAGCCAAGATCAACTAGCGGGGGGCAATGAGCAGTTCTTC. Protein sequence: CASSQDQLAGGNEQFF.